This paragraph reports one TCR beta chain. Its antigen is not identified. This sample stems from a study of T cell responses to AZD1222 COVID-19 vaccine. In germline, CDR1 is LGHDT, CDR2 YNNKEL (reference sequence). V was clipped by 1 base and J by 5 bases; unmatched bases: 6. The CDR3 extends over 17 amino acids. Study-level findings and limits: When two AZD1222 doses had been given, Spike-specific TCR breadth and depth rose. Dominant at 160-218 and 743-854, vaccine-associated CD4 TCRs also spanned spike. Reports say nearly half of spike-specific TCRs go after unmutated variant regions.

Generated by immunoSEQ multiplex PCR, the TCRdb table keeps only in-frame clones and is missing some. This table holds 160,000 or so clones, approximately 90% found once. This chain links TRBV3-1 (or the pseudogene TRBV3-2) with TRBJ2-1, with 12 bases that match TRBD2. The sample consisted of peripheral blood, taken 28 days after the second dose of the MenACWY control vaccine. This sequence was found in an adult who received the MenACWY meningococcal vaccine as a control. Here the CDR3 reads CASSQGLAGDSDNEQFF. The CDR3 DNA reads TGTGCCAGCAGCCAAGGACTAGCGGGAGATAGCGACAATGAGCAGTTCTTC.